This T cell receptor beta chain was captured by sequencing in a study of T cell responses to AZD1222 COVID-19 vaccine. Study-wide results and caveats: Two doses of AZD1222 preceded a rise in Spike-specific TCR breadth and depth.

The V gene's germline CDR1 is KGHDR and CDR2 SFDVKD. Germline trimming cut 4 bases from V and 3 bases from J; bases unmatched to any gene: 2. CDR3 size: 14 residues. About this clone: Its antigen is as yet unknown.

Here immunoSEQ multiplex PCR was the method, and the copy in TCRdb shows in-frame clones only, minus some. Of approximately 84,000 clones listed, roughly 88% are singletons. This chain links TRBV24-1 with TRBJ2-1, with 7 bases lining up with TRBD1. Here the sequenced sample was peripheral blood, taken 28 days after the second AZD1222 dose. The receptor was derived from an adult who received the AZD1222 COVID-19 vaccine. The chain's CDR3 is CATSDTGDYNEQFF. DNA for the CDR3: TGTGCCACCAGTGACACAGGGGACTACAATGAGCAGTTCTTC.